This T cell receptor (beta chain) comes out of a study of cytomegalovirus exposure and HLA in healthy donors. Vbeta (60) and Jbeta (13) primers were used in the PCR. TCRdb's table, derived via immunoSEQ multiplex PCR, lists solely in-frame clones and lacks some. The sample gives 95,000 to 150,000 clones, 65% to 85% of which show up once; 2.9% is in the top ten. There are 15 residues in the CDR3. The trim removed 1 base at V and 8 bases at J, leaving 7 bases unmatched. Germline values: CDR1 LGHNA, CDR2 YNFKEQ. V usage is TRBV4-2 and J usage is TRBJ2-2; TRBD2 agrees at 7 bases. Input material: PBMCs. This sequence originates from a woman between 40 and 50 years old in good health and CMV-seropositive. The CDR3 is CASSQVGGVRGELFF. CDR3 coding DNA: TGTGCCAGCAGCCAAGTTGGGGGGGTTAGAGGGGAGCTGTTTTTT.